This T cell receptor beta chain appears in the sequencing data of a study of cytomegalovirus exposure and HLA in healthy donors. Study-wide findings and caveats: Previous analysis showed most TCR beta V segments were productive about 90% or about 30% of the time.

The PCR used 60 Vbeta and 13 Jbeta primers. Generated by immunoSEQ multiplex PCR, the TCRdb table keeps only in-frame clones and is missing some. The table includes 140,000 to 150,000 clones, around four fifths detected once. Comments on this clone: Its antigen is not known.

The sequence was obtained from a woman aged 60-75 years in good health and CMV-seropositive. Source material: PBMCs.

The CDR3 DNA sequence: TGTGCCAGCAGACCCAGGGAGGCCAAAAGGGCGGCGAGGCACTCCGGAGGGCCCCAGCATTTT. Translation: CASRPREAKRAARHSGGPQHF. The V and J genes are TRBV28 and TRBJ1-5, with a tentative D call TRBD1 (5 bases). The CDR3 runs 21 residues. V lost 6 bases and J 9 bases, leaving 39 bases between the germline ends. Germline V gives CDR1 MDHEN, CDR2 SYDVKM.